This passage covers 14 T cell receptor beta chains from one sample sequenced in a study of Ad26.COV2.S vaccination and SARS-CoV-2 variants. TCRdb keeps only in-frame clones here, not all; method: immunoSEQ multiplex PCR. This sample has about 350,000 clones, with around 89% found just once. The treatment here: 15 to 20 received Ad26.COV2.S at low or high dose, single or two shots; about 5 received placebo; per-sample allocation not given. At day 63 after the first vaccine or placebo injection, samples were drawn. Sequenced material: peripheral blood, taken in a trial of Ad26.COV2.S vaccine versus placebo. The receptors were sampled from a person between 18 and 65 years old who received the Ad26.COV2.S COVID-19 vaccine or a placebo.

V usage is TRBV27 and J usage is TRBJ2-7; TRBD2 aligns across 7 bases. The CDR3 contains 13 residues. Germline lookup yields CDR1 MNHEY and CDR2 SMNVEV (reference sequence). V was pared by 3 bases and J by 4 bases, with 3 bases of the junction left unmatched. For the CDR3, the DNA is TGTGCCAGCAGTTTGGCTAGCGGTTACGAGCAGTACTTC. This codes for CASSLASGYEQYF.

The rearrangement links TRBV7-3 to TRBJ2-5; D remains ambiguous. Germline lookup yields CDR1 SGHTA and CDR2 FQGTGA. The CDR3 extends over 13 amino acids. The V and J ends lost 1 base and 2 bases respectively, with 5 bases between them. This chain's CDR3 is CASSLNQQETQYF. The CDR3 DNA reads as TGTGCCAGCAGCTTAAATCAGCAAGAGACCCAGTACTTC.

A word on this clone: This specimen includes other DNA sequences encoding the same CDR3. This chain joins TRBV28 and TRBJ2-3; TRBD1 agrees at 8 bases. Germline CDR1 and CDR2: MDHEN and SYDVKM. This CDR3 has 13 amino acids. V dropped 5 bases and J dropped 3; count of bases not matched to a gene: 1. This CDR3 is CASSTGGTDTQYF. CDR3 DNA: TGTGCCAGCAGTACAGGGGGGACAGATACGCAGTATTTT.

The V call is TRBV19, the J call TRBJ1-4; no definite D call. V lost 4 bases and J lost 0, with 9 bases in between. The CDR3 has 15 residues. Germline V gives CDR1 LNHDA, CDR2 SQIVND (reference sequence). The CDR3, as DNA: TGTGCCAGTAGTAATTCCCAGACAACTAATGAAAAACTGTTTTTT. This sequence encodes CASSNSQTTNEKLFF.

The chain uses TRBV19 and TRBJ2-5; 8 nucleotides align to TRBD1. Germline lookup yields CDR1 LNHDA and CDR2 SQIVND (reference sequence). V lost 8 bases to trimming and J lost 8 bases; unmatched junction nucleotides: 13. This CDR3 comprises 14 residues. Here the CDR3 reads CASSESGGEGTQYF. The CDR3 coding sequence is TGTGCCAGTTCCGAGTCAGGGGGCGAAGGAACCCAGTACTTC. Variable domain in full (rest from reference TRBV19 and TRBJ2-5): DGGITQSPKYLFRKEGQNVTLSCEQNLNHDAMYWYRQDPGQGLRLIYYSQIVNDFQKGDIAEGYSVSREKKESFPLTVTSAQKNPTAFYLCASSESGGEGTQYFGPGTRLLVL.

J is TRBJ1-1 and V is TRBV7-8; D gene ambiguous. The CDR3 covers 13 residues. Trimming pared 1 base from V and 0 bases from J, leaving 3 bases between. CDR1 and CDR2 (germline): SGHVS, FQNEAQ. The CDR3 DNA follows: TGTGCCAGCAGCTTAGACGTGAACACTGAAGCTTTCTTT. This codes for CASSLDVNTEAFF.

This clone showed up many times. The chain employs TRBV28 and TRBJ1-1; 9 bases align to TRBD1. CDR1 MDHEN and CDR2 SYDVKM come from the germline V gene. J was trimmed by 0 bases and V by 3 bases; bases with no gene match: 8. CDR3 length: 17 amino acids. For the CDR3, the DNA is TGTGCCAGCAGTTTTGGTGGGACAGGGAGTTTGAACACTGAAGCTTTCTTT. This sequence encodes CASSFGGTGSLNTEAFF.

V usage is TRBV3-1 (or the pseudogene TRBV3-2) and J usage is TRBJ1-5; 7 nucleotides align to TRBD1. Germline V gives CDR1 LGHDT, CDR2 YNNKEL (reference sequence). Trimming cost V 4 bases and J 4 bases; bases outside gene matches: 4. The CDR3 spans 14 residues. The CDR3 DNA sequence: TGTGCCAGCAGCCTCGGGACAGTTAATCAGCCCCAGCATTTT. It yields the protein CASSLGTVNQPQHF.

This clone came up a few times. V is TRBV6-5 and J is TRBJ1-1, with no clear D. Germline-derived CDR1 and CDR2 are MNHEY and SVGAGI. The CDR3 contains 15 residues. V shed 5 bases and J shed 1 base, with 14 bases lying between them. The CDR3 protein is CASSPERGGNTEAFF. CDR3 DNA sequence: TGTGCCAGCAGTCCTGAACGGGGTGGGAACACTGAAGCTTTCTTT.

This clone was seen many times. Distinct nucleotide sequences in the sample also encode this CDR3. The V gene is TRBV19, the J gene TRBJ1-5; D is perhaps TRBD1 (5 bases). This CDR3 contains 14 residues. The germline V and J ends were trimmed by 3 bases and 4 bases, with 10 bases remaining between them. CDR1 and CDR2 from the germline V gene are LNHDA and SQIVND (reference sequence). The CDR3 sequence is CASSIRDGNQPQHF. For the CDR3, the DNA is TGTGCCAGTAGTATTCGGGACGGGAATCAGCCCCAGCATTTT.

V and J are TRBV19 and TRBJ2-2; 13 bases are shared with TRBD2. The CDR3 is 20 residues long. After removal of 1 base from V and 6 bases from J, the junction contained 14 bases not matched to a gene. Germline V lookup: CDR1 LNHDA, CDR2 SQIVND (reference sequence). This CDR3 reads CASSIGRTSGGAQWSGELFF. CDR3 sequence (DNA): TGTGCCAGTAGTATAGGGCGAACTAGCGGGGGGGCCCAGTGGTCCGGGGAGCTGTTTTTT.

The V call is TRBV5-6, the J call TRBJ1-2; TRBD1 aligns across 7 bases. J was trimmed by 5 bases and V by 7 bases; bases with no gene match: 8. Germline values: CDR1 SGHDT, CDR2 YYEEEE. This CDR3 has 13 residues. The CDR3, as DNA: TGTGCCAGCGGTCCCCGACAGGGTTATGGCTACACCTTC. It specifies CASGPRQGYGYTF.

Written as DNA, the CDR3 is TGTGCCAGCAGCCAACCCCTTGGGAGCAGCAGAGATTACGAGCAGTACTTC. Translated: CASSQPLGSSRDYEQYF. V usage is TRBV3-1 (or the pseudogene TRBV3-2) and J usage is TRBJ2-7, with a tentative D call TRBD2 (5 bases). CDR1 is LGHDT, CDR2 YNNKEL, per germline (reference sequence). Trimming left V 2 bases short and J 4 bases short, with 21 bases between. This CDR3 has 17 amino acids.

V and J are TRBV7-8 and TRBJ1-4, with 10 bases lining up with TRBD1. After removal of 5 bases from V and 8 bases from J, the junction contained 8 bases not matched to a gene. The germline V gene has CDR1 SGHVS and CDR2 FQNEAQ. The CDR3 covers 15 residues. CDR3: CASSPSTGGYEKLFF. In DNA, the CDR3 is TGTGCCAGCAGCCCTTCGACAGGGGGCTACGAAAAACTGTTTTTT.